The rows below give T cell receptor beta chains drawn from one sample of a study of vaccination and CD4 T cells after COVID-19. TCRdb passed the PCR reads through MiXCR, listing each CDR3 protein once. The table includes about 18,000 distinct CDR3 sequences, 43% detected once. Antigens for these TCRs are unknown. The specimen was CD4+ T cells from blood, cultured in vitro, collected after SARS-CoV-2 vaccination. The receptors derive from a human donor who had recovered from COVID-19. Both conserved end residues are part of each CDR3. The order of the fields is V gene, CDR3 length, clone size, D gene, J gene, CDR3 DNA, CDR3 protein. A D gene is named only where the DNA matches it firmly. Part of the rows lack a size; the others show once, few, many or a class for expanded clones.

v_gene: TRBV5-1; len: 15; abundance: -; d_gene: -; j_gene: TRBJ1-1; CDR3nt: TGCGCCAGCAGCTTGTCGGAGGGGGGACACACTGAAGCTTTCTTT; CDR3aa: CASSLSEGGHTEAFF
v_gene: TRBV7-9; len: 16; abundance: -; d_gene: TRBD2; j_gene: TRBJ2-1; CDR3nt: TGTGCCAGCAGCCCCCCCCAGAGTAGCGGGGGGCATGAGCAGTTCTTC; CDR3aa: CASSPPQSSGGHEQFF
v_gene: TRBV6-5; len: 13; abundance: few; d_gene: -; j_gene: TRBJ1-2; CDR3nt: TGTGCCAGCAGTTACTCGACGGACTATGGCTACACCTTC; CDR3aa: CASSYSTDYGYTF
v_gene: TRBV4-1; len: 17; abundance: -; d_gene: -; j_gene: TRBJ2-7; CDR3nt: TGCGCCAGCAGCCAAGAACAGGGTATGGGATCAGCCTACGAGCAGTACTTC; CDR3aa: CASSQEQGMGSAYEQYF
v_gene: TRBV6-1; len: 14; abundance: few; d_gene: TRBD1; j_gene: TRBJ1-1; CDR3nt: TGTGCCAGCACCAATGGACAGGGAAGCCCTGAAGCTTTCTTT; CDR3aa: CASTNGQGSPEAFF
v_gene: TRBV6-2/TRBV6-3; len: 14; abundance: -; d_gene: TRBD1; j_gene: TRBJ1-1; CDR3nt: TGTGCCAGCAGTCGCGGGACAGGGAGATCTGAAGCTTTCTTT; CDR3aa: CASSRGTGRSEAFF
v_gene: TRBV19; len: 14; abundance: -; d_gene: TRBD1; j_gene: TRBJ2-3; CDR3nt: TGTGCCAGTAGTCAGACAGGGGCCGCAGATACGCAGTATTTT; CDR3aa: CASSQTGAADTQYF
v_gene: TRBV6-5; len: 15; abundance: -; d_gene: TRBD2; j_gene: TRBJ2-1; CDR3nt: TGTGCCAGCAGTTTGGGGAGGGTCTCCTACAATGAGCAGTTCTTC; CDR3aa: CASSLGRVSYNEQFF
v_gene: TRBV2; len: 11; abundance: -; d_gene: -; j_gene: TRBJ2-3; CDR3nt: TGTGCCAGCACCCGCTTAGATACGCAGTATTTT; CDR3aa: CASTRLDTQYF
v_gene: TRBV7-7; len: 16; abundance: medium-sized; d_gene: -; j_gene: TRBJ2-2; CDR3nt: TGTGCCAGCAGCTTAGAAGGGGGTCTTAACACCGGGGAGCTGTTTTTT; CDR3aa: CASSLEGGLNTGELFF
v_gene: TRBV9; len: 14; abundance: -; d_gene: -; j_gene: TRBJ2-7; CDR3nt: TGTGCCAGCAGCCCAAACCAGGGCTGGGCCGAGCAGTACTTC; CDR3aa: CASSPNQGWAEQYF
v_gene: TRBV6-2/TRBV6-3; len: 15; abundance: -; d_gene: -; j_gene: TRBJ1-1; CDR3nt: TGTGCCAGCAGTTGGAGGACAGACCAGTACACTGAAGCTTTCTTT; CDR3aa: CASSWRTDQYTEAFF
v_gene: TRBV7-2; len: 14; abundance: -; d_gene: -; j_gene: TRBJ1-6; CDR3nt: TGTGCCAGCAGCTTAGCTCATCGTGGTTCACCCCTCCACTTT; CDR3aa: CASSLAHRGSPLHF
v_gene: TRBV29-1; len: 13; abundance: -; d_gene: -; j_gene: TRBJ1-1; CDR3nt: TGCAGCGTTGAAGAGGGGGCAGGTACTGAAGCTTTCTTT; CDR3aa: CSVEEGAGTEAFF
v_gene: TRBV6-1; len: 14; abundance: few; d_gene: TRBD1; j_gene: TRBJ1-2; CDR3nt: TGTGCCAGCAGCCAGCCCGGGACAGTCTATGGCTACACCTTC; CDR3aa: CASSQPGTVYGYTF
v_gene: TRBV15; len: 13; abundance: -; d_gene: -; j_gene: TRBJ1-1; CDR3nt: TGTGCCACCAGCCCGAGGTTGGAGGGTACAGCTTTCTTT; CDR3aa: CATSPRLEGTAFF
v_gene: TRBV7-9; len: 15; abundance: -; d_gene: TRBD1; j_gene: TRBJ1-1; CDR3nt: TGTGCCAGCAGTCGACAGGGCGTACGGAACACTGAAGCTTTCTTT; CDR3aa: CASSRQGVRNTEAFF
v_gene: TRBV5-6; len: 15; abundance: -; d_gene: -; j_gene: TRBJ2-6; CDR3nt: TGTGCCAGCAGCTTCGGAGACCCCGGGGCCAACGTCCTGACTTTC; CDR3aa: CASSFGDPGANVLTF
v_gene: TRBV19; len: 15; abundance: -; d_gene: -; j_gene: TRBJ1-3; CDR3nt: TGTGCCTCAACGACCGGGGTACACTCTGGAAACACCATATATTTT; CDR3aa: CASTTGVHSGNTIYF
v_gene: TRBV28; len: 15; abundance: once; d_gene: TRBD1; j_gene: TRBJ1-1; CDR3nt: TGTGCCAGCAGTTTATCGGGGACAGGGGTCACTGAAGCTTTCTTT; CDR3aa: CASSLSGTGVTEAFF
v_gene: TRBV19; len: 14; abundance: -; d_gene: TRBD2; j_gene: TRBJ2-3; CDR3nt: TGTGCCAGTAGTCAAGGACTAGGCACAGATACGCAGTATTTT; CDR3aa: CASSQGLGTDTQYF
v_gene: TRBV12-3/TRBV12-4; len: 12; abundance: -; d_gene: -; j_gene: TRBJ2-3; CDR3nt: TGTGCCAGCAGCCCCCCCGGGGATACGCAGTATTTT; CDR3aa: CASSPPGDTQYF
v_gene: TRBV7-2; len: 14; abundance: few; d_gene: -; j_gene: TRBJ2-3; CDR3nt: TGTGCCAGCAGCCGGAAACGGGAGTCGGATACGCAGTATTTT; CDR3aa: CASSRKRESDTQYF
v_gene: TRBV2; len: 15; abundance: few; d_gene: -; j_gene: TRBJ1-6; CDR3nt: TGTGCCAGCAGTGATACCCCAGGGGTTAATTCACCCCTCCACTTT; CDR3aa: CASSDTPGVNSPLHF
v_gene: TRBV19; len: 14; abundance: -; d_gene: -; j_gene: TRBJ2-7; CDR3nt: TGTGCCAGTAGTCCCCCGGGACCTCTCTACGAGCAGTACTTC; CDR3aa: CASSPPGPLYEQYF
v_gene: TRBV10-1; len: 15; abundance: -; d_gene: -; j_gene: TRBJ2-1; CDR3nt: TGCGCCAGCAGTGATTATATGCTCGGGGACAATGAGCAGTTCTTC; CDR3aa: CASSDYMLGDNEQFF
v_gene: TRBV6-5; len: 17; abundance: -; d_gene: -; j_gene: TRBJ1-1; CDR3nt: TGTGCCAGCAGTTACTCGAATCAACGGAGGCCCGACACTGAAGCTTTCTTT; CDR3aa: CASSYSNQRRPDTEAFF
v_gene: TRBV20-1; len: 15; abundance: -; d_gene: -; j_gene: TRBJ1-3; CDR3nt: TGCAGTGCTCACCCTGGGGGATCCTCTGGAAACACCATATATTTT; CDR3aa: CSAHPGGSSGNTIYF
v_gene: TRBV20-1; len: 14; abundance: -; d_gene: TRBD1; j_gene: TRBJ1-5; CDR3nt: TGCAGTGCTCACACGGGACAGATCAATCAGCCCCAGCATTTT; CDR3aa: CSAHTGQINQPQHF
v_gene: TRBV12-3/TRBV12-4; len: 13; abundance: -; d_gene: -; j_gene: TRBJ1-2; CDR3nt: TGTGCCAGCACTCGTACCGGGACGCATGGCTACACCTTC; CDR3aa: CASTRTGTHGYTF
v_gene: TRBV12-3/TRBV12-4; len: 15; abundance: -; d_gene: -; j_gene: TRBJ1-5; CDR3nt: TGTGCCAGCAGTTTTCGGGGCAGGGGCCATGAGCCCCAGCATTTT; CDR3aa: CASSFRGRGHEPQHF
v_gene: TRBV20-1; len: 16; abundance: -; d_gene: TRBD1; j_gene: TRBJ2-1; CDR3nt: TGCAGTGCCACATACAGGGGGATCCACCTATACAATGAGCAGTTCTTC; CDR3aa: CSATYRGIHLYNEQFF
v_gene: TRBV10-3; len: 14; abundance: -; d_gene: -; j_gene: TRBJ2-7; CDR3nt: TGTGCCATCAGTGTAGGCGGTACCTCCTACGAGCAGTACTTC; CDR3aa: CAISVGGTSYEQYF
v_gene: TRBV27; len: 12; abundance: -; d_gene: -; j_gene: TRBJ1-2; CDR3nt: TGTGCCAGCAGCCAAGACGGATATGGCTACACCTTC; CDR3aa: CASSQDGYGYTF
v_gene: TRBV28; len: 15; abundance: once; d_gene: -; j_gene: TRBJ1-1; CDR3nt: TGTGCCAGCAGTTTACCCTCTTTCGGGGGCACTGAAGCTTTCTTT; CDR3aa: CASSLPSFGGTEAFF
v_gene: TRBV18; len: 14; abundance: -; d_gene: TRBD1; j_gene: TRBJ1-5; CDR3nt: TGTGCCAGCACCGGGACAGGGGGCGGTCAGCCCCAGCATTTT; CDR3aa: CASTGTGGGQPQHF
v_gene: TRBV7-2; len: 14; abundance: few; d_gene: -; j_gene: TRBJ1-6; CDR3nt: TGTGCCAGCAGCTTAAAGGGAGTCGAATCACCCCTCCACTTT; CDR3aa: CASSLKGVESPLHF
v_gene: TRBV7-2; len: 16; abundance: -; d_gene: -; j_gene: TRBJ1-1; CDR3nt: TGTGCCAGCAGCCTTCGAGTGCCCATTATGAACACTGAAGCTTTCTTT; CDR3aa: CASSLRVPIMNTEAFF
v_gene: TRBV20-1; len: 13; abundance: -; d_gene: -; j_gene: TRBJ1-1; CDR3nt: TGCAGTGCTACAAAACCATGGGGTACTGAAGCTTTCTTT; CDR3aa: CSATKPWGTEAFF
v_gene: TRBV6-1; len: 15; abundance: few; d_gene: -; j_gene: TRBJ2-3; CDR3nt: TGTGCCACCGCCAGGGTGGGGTTGAGCACAGATACGCAGTATTTT; CDR3aa: CATARVGLSTDTQYF
v_gene: TRBV20-1; len: 15; abundance: -; d_gene: TRBD1; j_gene: TRBJ2-3; CDR3nt: TGCAGTGCTAGAAGGGGGCAAGCGGCCACAGATACGCAGTATTTT; CDR3aa: CSARRGQAATDTQYF
v_gene: TRBV20-1; len: 15; abundance: few; d_gene: -; j_gene: TRBJ1-1; CDR3nt: TGCAGTGCTAGTAGGAGGGGCACACCCTACACTGAAGCTTTCTTT; CDR3aa: CSASRRGTPYTEAFF
v_gene: TRBV7-8; len: 17; abundance: medium-sized; d_gene: TRBD2; j_gene: TRBJ2-3; CDR3nt: TGTGCCAGCGGACGATGGGGGCGGGGGGCTAGCACAGATACGCAGTATTTT; CDR3aa: CASGRWGRGASTDTQYF
v_gene: TRBV5-1; len: 16; abundance: few; d_gene: -; j_gene: TRBJ1-1; CDR3nt: TGCGCCAGCAGCTTGGCAGGGTTGGGAGCGAACACTGAAGCTTTCTTT; CDR3aa: CASSLAGLGANTEAFF
v_gene: TRBV5-6; len: 15; abundance: -; d_gene: -; j_gene: TRBJ1-2; CDR3nt: TGTGCCAGCAGCTTGGCGAGCGGACCAAACTATGGCTACACCTTC; CDR3aa: CASSLASGPNYGYTF